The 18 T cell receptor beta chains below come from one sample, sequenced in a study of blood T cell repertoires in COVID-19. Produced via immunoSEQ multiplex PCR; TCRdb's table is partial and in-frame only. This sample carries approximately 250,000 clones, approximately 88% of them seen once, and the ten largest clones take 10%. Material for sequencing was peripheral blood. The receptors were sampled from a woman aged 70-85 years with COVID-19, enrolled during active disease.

This chain's CDR3 is CASSQDPGNYEQYF. The CDR3 DNA reads TGTGCCAGCAGCCAAGATCCAGGGAACTACGAGCAGTACTTC. The chain combines TRBV3-1 (or the pseudogene TRBV3-2) with TRBJ2-7, with a weak D call TRBD1 (5 bases). The V end was cut by 0 bases, the J end by 3 bases, with 9 bases between. Germline loops: CDR1 LGHDT, CDR2 YNNKEL (reference sequence). This CDR3 contains 14 residues.

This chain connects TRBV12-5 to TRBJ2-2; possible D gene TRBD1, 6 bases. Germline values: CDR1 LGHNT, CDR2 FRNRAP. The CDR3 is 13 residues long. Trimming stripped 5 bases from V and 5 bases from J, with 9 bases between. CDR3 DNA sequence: TGTGCTAGTGGTCCACAGGGTACCGGGGAGCTGTTTTTT. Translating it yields CASGPQGTGELFF.

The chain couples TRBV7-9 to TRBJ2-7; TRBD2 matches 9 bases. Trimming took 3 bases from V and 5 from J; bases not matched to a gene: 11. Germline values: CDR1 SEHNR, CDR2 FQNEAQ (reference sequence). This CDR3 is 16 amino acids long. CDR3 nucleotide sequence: TGTGCCAGCAGCTTTTCTGCGGGAGGGCCTCAGGACGAGCAGTACTTC. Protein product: CASSFSAGGPQDEQYF. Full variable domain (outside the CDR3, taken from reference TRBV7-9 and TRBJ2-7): DTGVSQNPRHKITKRGQNVTFRCDPISEHNRLYWYRQTLGQGPEFLTYFQNEAQLEKSRLLSDRFSAERPKGSFSTLEIQRTEQGDSAMYLCASSFSAGGPQDEQYFGPGTRLTVT.

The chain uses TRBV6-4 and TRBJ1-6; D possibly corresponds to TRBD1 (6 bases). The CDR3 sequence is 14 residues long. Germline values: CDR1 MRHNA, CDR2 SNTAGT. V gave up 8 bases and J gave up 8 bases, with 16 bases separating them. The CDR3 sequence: CASSTQGRDSPLHF. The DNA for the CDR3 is TGTGCCAGCTCAACACAGGGACGAGATTCACCCCTCCACTTT.

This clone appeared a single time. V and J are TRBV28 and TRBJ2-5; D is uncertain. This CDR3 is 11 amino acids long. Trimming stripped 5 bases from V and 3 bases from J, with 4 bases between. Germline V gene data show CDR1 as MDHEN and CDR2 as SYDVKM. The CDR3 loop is CASSPKETQYF. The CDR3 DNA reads TGTGCCAGCAGTCCAAAAGAGACCCAGTACTTC.

CDR3 sequence: CASRAHGVNTEAFF. Here the CDR3 DNA reads TGTGCCAGCAGGGCACATGGTGTGAACACTGAAGCTTTCTTT. The V call is TRBV28, the J call TRBJ1-1; the D is unclear. V was trimmed by 6 bases and J by 0 bases, leaving 11 bases between them. Germline-derived CDR1 and CDR2 are MDHEN and SYDVKM. There are 14 residues in the CDR3.

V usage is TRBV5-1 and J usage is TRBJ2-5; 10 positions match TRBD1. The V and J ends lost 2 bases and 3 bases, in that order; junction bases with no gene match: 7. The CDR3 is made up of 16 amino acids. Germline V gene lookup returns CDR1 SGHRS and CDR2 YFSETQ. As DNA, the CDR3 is TGCGCCAGCAGCTTACCTACCGGGACAGGGGAAGAGACCCAGTACTTC. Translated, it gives CASSLPTGTGEETQYF.

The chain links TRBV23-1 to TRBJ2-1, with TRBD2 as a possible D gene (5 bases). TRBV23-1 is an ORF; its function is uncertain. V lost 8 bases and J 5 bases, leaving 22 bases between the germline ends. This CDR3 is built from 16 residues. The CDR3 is CASLSKLDQNHNEQFF. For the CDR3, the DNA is TGCGCCAGCCTATCCAAACTAGACCAGAATCACAATGAGCAGTTCTTC.

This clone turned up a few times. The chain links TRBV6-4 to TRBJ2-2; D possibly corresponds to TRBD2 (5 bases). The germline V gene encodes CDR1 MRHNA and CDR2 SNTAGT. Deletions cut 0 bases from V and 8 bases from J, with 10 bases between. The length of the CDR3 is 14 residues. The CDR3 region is CASSDSPAAGELFF. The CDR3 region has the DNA TGTGCCAGCAGTGACTCCCCAGCGGCGGGGGAGCTGTTTTTT.

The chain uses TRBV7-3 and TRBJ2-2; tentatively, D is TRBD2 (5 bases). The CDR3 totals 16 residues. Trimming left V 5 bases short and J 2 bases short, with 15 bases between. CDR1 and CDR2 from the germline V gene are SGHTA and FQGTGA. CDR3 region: CASSPRGSLNTGELFF. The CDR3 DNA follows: TGTGCCAGCAGCCCCCGCGGGTCCCTCAACACCGGGGAGCTGTTTTTT. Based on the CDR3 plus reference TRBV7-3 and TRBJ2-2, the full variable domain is GAGVSQTPSNKVTEKGKYVELRCDPISGHTALYWYRQSLGQGPEFLIYFQGTGAADDSGLPNDRFFAVRPEGSVSTLKIQRTERGDSAVYLCASSPRGSLNTGELFFGEGSRLTVL.

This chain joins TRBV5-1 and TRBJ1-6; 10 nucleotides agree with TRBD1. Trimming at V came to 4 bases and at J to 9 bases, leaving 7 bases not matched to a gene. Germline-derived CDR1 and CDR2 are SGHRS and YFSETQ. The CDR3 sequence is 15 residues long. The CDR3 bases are TGCGCCAGCAGCCGCGATGACAGGGGGCTTTCACCCCTCCACTTT. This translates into CASSRDDRGLSPLHF. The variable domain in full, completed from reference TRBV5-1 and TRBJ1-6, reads KAGVTQTPRYLIKTRGQQVTLSCSPISGHRSVSWYQQTPGQGLQFLFEYFSETQRNKGNFPGRFSGRQFSNSRSEMNVSTLELGDSALYLCASSRDDRGLSPLHFGNGTRLTVT.

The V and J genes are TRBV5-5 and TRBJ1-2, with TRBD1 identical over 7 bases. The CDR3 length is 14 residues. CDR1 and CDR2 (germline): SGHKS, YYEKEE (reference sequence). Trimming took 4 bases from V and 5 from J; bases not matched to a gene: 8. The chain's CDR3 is CASSPYDRAYGYTF. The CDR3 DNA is TGTGCCAGCAGCCCCTATGACAGGGCTTATGGCTACACCTTC.

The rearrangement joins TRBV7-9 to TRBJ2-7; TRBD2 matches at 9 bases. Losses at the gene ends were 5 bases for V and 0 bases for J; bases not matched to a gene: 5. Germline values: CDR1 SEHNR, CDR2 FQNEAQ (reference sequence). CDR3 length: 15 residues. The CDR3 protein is CASSPAGGASYEQYF. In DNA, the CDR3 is TGTGCCAGCAGCCCAGCGGGGGGCGCCTCCTACGAGCAGTACTTC.

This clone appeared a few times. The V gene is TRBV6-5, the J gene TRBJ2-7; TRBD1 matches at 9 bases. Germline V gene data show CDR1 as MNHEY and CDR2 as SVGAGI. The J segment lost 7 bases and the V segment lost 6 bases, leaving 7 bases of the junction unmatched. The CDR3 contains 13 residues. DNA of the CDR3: TGTGCCAGCAGACCGGACAGGGGAGCGGAGCAGTACTTC. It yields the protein CASRPDRGAEQYF.

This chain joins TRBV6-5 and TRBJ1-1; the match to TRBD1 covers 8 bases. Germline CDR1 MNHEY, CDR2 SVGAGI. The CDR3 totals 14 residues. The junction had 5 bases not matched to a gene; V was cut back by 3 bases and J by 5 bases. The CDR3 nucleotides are TGTGCCAGCAGTTATCAGGGGGCGAGTACTGAAGCTTTCTTT. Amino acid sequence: CASSYQGASTEAFF.

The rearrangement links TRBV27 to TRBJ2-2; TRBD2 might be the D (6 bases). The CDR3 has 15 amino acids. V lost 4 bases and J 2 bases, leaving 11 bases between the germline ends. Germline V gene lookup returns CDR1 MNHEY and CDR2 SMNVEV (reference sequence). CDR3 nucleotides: TGTGCCAGCAGTTCGGGGCGGGAAAACACCGGGGAGCTGTTTTTT. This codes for CASSSGRENTGELFF.

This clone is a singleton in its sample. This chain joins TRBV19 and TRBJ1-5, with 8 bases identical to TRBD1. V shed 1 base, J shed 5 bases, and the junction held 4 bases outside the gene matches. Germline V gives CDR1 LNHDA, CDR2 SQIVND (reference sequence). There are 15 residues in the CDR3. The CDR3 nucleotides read TGTGCCAGTAGTATAGGAGGGGACAGGTATCAGCCCCAGCATTTT. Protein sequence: CASSIGGDRYQPQHF. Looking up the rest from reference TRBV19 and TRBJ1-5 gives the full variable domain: DGGITQSPKYLFRKEGQNVTLSCEQNLNHDAMYWYRQDPGQGLRLIYYSQIVNDFQKGDIAEGYSVSREKKESFPLTVTSAQKNPTAFYLCASSIGGDRYQPQHFGDGTRLSIL.

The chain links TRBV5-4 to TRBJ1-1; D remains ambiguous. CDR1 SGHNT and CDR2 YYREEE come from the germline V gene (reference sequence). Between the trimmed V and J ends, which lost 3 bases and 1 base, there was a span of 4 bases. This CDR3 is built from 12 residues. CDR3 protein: CASSYRNTEAFF. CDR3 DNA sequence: TGTGCCAGCAGCTACAGGAACACTGAAGCTTTCTTT.